The 6 T cell receptor beta chains in this list originate from one sample, sequenced in a study of blood T cells in healthy people across ages. For the second PCR, which ran for about 7 to 11 cycles, a sample-barcoded 5' primer and a J-beta primer mix were used. TCRdb re-derived calls from the 5' RACE reads in MiXCR, one entry per CDR3 protein. The data show 800,000 or so distinct CDR3 sequences, roughly 25% seen once. The same specimen was also included in a second study, on T cells of mothers and their children.

The material sequenced was blood. These receptors originate from a boy aged 5 to 17 in good health.

This clonotype was found a few times. The chain combines TRBV6-1 with TRBJ2-3; the D is unclear. CDR1 and CDR2 from the germline V gene are MNHNS and SASEGT. The CDR3 covers 12 residues. Trimming stripped 5 bases from V and 3 bases from J, with 6 bases between. The chain's CDR3 is CASSQITDTQYF. CDR3 DNA sequence: TGTGCCAGCAGTCAAATTACAGATACGCAGTATTTT.

The chain combines TRBV2 with TRBJ2-7; TRBD1 matches 12 bases. V dropped 7 bases and J dropped 8; count of bases not matched to a gene: 6. Germline V gene lookup returns CDR1 SNHLY and CDR2 FYNNEI. The CDR3 runs 13 residues. CDR3 in amino acids: CASKGQGARKQYF. DNA of the CDR3: TGTGCCAGCAAGGGACAGGGGGCACGGAAGCAGTACTTC. The variable domain in full, completed from reference TRBV2 and TRBJ2-7, reads EPEVTQTPSHQVTQMGQEVILRCVPISNHLYFYWYRQILGQKVEFLVSFYNNEISEKSEIFDDQFSVERPDGSNFTLKIRSTKLEDSAMYFCASKGQGARKQYFGPGTRLTVT.

This rearrangement joins TRBV5-1 to TRBJ2-1; TRBD2 aligns across 7 bases. TRBJ2-7 matches the DNA end more closely, so the J call is doubtful. This CDR3 comprises 14 residues. The germline V gene encodes CDR1 SGHRS and CDR2 YFSETQ. The CDR3 DNA is TGCGCCAGCAGCGAAACTAGCGTCCCCTACGAGCAGTACTTC. It specifies CASSETSVPYEQYF.

This clonotype has only a few counts. CDR3 region: CASSWTSGENEQFF. In DNA form, the CDR3 reads TGTGCCAGTAGTTGGACTAGCGGGGAGAATGAGCAGTTCTTC. The chain carries TRBV19 and TRBJ2-1; the match to TRBD2 covers 12 bases. The CDR3 contains 14 residues. Trimming at V came to 5 bases and at J to 7 bases, leaving 3 bases not matched to a gene. The V gene's germline CDR1 is LNHDA and CDR2 SQIVND (reference sequence).

The chain links TRBV5-1 to TRBJ2-1, with 14 bases that match TRBD2. V lost 3 bases to trimming and J lost 8 bases; unmatched junction nucleotides: 16. This CDR3 has 19 residues. CDR1 SGHRS and CDR2 YFSETQ come from the germline V gene. The CDR3 is CASSYPPGLAGVGADEQFF. The CDR3 DNA is TGCGCCAGCAGCTATCCTCCGGGACTAGCGGGAGTAGGGGCGGATGAGCAGTTCTTC.

The V and J genes are TRBV11-2 and TRBJ2-7, with 7 bases lining up with TRBD2. The junction had 7 bases not matched to a gene; V was cut back by 2 bases and J by 6 bases. Germline V gene sequence: CDR1 SGHAT, CDR2 FQNNGV. The CDR3 extends over 14 amino acids. CDR3 nucleotide sequence: TGTGCCAGCAGCTTAAGGGAGGGCCTAGGCGAGCAGTACTTC. It translates to CASSLREGLGEQYF.